The 32 T cell receptor beta chains in this list originate from one sample, sequenced in a study of control samples from healthy donors and cancer patients. Only in-frame clones appear in the TCRdb table, and some are missing; sequencing was by immunoSEQ multiplex PCR. This sample has roughly 49,000 clones, with around nine tenths found just once. Specimen: PBMCs. These receptors were taken from a man aged 50 to 59 with head and neck cancer.

The V call is TRBV19, the J call TRBJ2-2; D unresolved. Germline CDR1 LNHDA, CDR2 SQIVND (reference sequence). With 2 bases removed from V and 0 bases from J, the gap between germline ends came to 10 bases. CDR3 size: 16 residues. This chain's CDR3 is CASSIIGSANTGELFF. Written as DNA, the CDR3 is TGTGCCAGTAGTATAATTGGATCCGCGAACACCGGGGAGCTGTTTTTT.

The gene calls are TRBV7-9 and TRBJ2-5; 13 nucleotides line up with TRBD2. Germline V gene sequence: CDR1 SEHNR, CDR2 FQNEAQ (reference sequence). The CDR3 loop spans 17 amino acids. Unmatched junction bases numbered 8, after V lost 5 bases and J lost 2 bases. The CDR3 nucleotides read TGTGCCAGCAGCGCCTGGACTAGCGGGAGATATCAAGAGACCCAGTACTTC. Translating gives CASSAWTSGRYQETQYF.

V is TRBV11-2 and J is TRBJ2-7, with D possibly matching TRBD2 (6 bases). The germline V and J ends were trimmed by 6 bases and 2 bases, with 20 bases remaining between them. CDR3 size: 16 residues. Germline values: CDR1 SGHAT, CDR2 FQNNGV. CDR3 nucleotides: TGTGCCAGCAGGGGGGGTGGGGCCCGCTCCCCCTACGAGCAGTACTTC. Residues: CASRGGGARSPYEQYF.

The chain has TRBV5-4 and TRBJ1-6; D not certain. V was cut by 3 bases and J by 7 bases, with 11 bases left in between. The length of the CDR3 is 14 residues. Germline CDR1 reads SGHNT; CDR2 reads YYREEE (reference sequence). DNA for the CDR3: TGTGCCAGCAGCTGGCAGAAAGGCAATTCACCCCTCCACTTT. The encoded protein is CASSWQKGNSPLHF.

The V gene is TRBV30, the J gene TRBJ1-5; 7 bases match TRBD1. The CDR3 runs 14 residues. Germline V gene data show CDR1 as GTSNPN and CDR2 as SVGIG (reference sequence). V trimming: 3 bases; J trimming: 6 bases; junction bases outside the gene matches: 8. The CDR3 reads CAWSITGDGQPQHF. CDR3 DNA: TGTGCCTGGAGCATTACAGGGGACGGTCAGCCCCAGCATTTT.

The chain couples TRBV4-2 to TRBJ2-7, with TRBD2 matching 10 bases. Germline lookup yields CDR1 LGHNA and CDR2 YNFKEQ. Trimming cost V 3 bases and J 2 bases; bases outside gene matches: 7. The CDR3 sequence is 16 residues long. This CDR3 reads CASSHFLAGVTYEQYF. The CDR3 region has the DNA TGTGCCAGCAGCCACTTTCTAGCGGGGGTTACCTACGAGCAGTACTTC.

The chain uses TRBV5-4 and TRBJ2-2, with D maybe TRBD2 (6 bases). The germline CDR1 and CDR2 sequences are SGHNT and YYREEE (reference sequence). V lost 4 bases to trimming and J lost 5 bases, with 15 bases between them. The CDR3 spans 15 residues. CDR3 nucleotide sequence: TGTGCCAGCAGCCGGGACTCTTTAGGTACCGGGGAGCTGTTTTTT. This sequence encodes CASSRDSLGTGELFF. The whole variable domain, filled in from reference TRBV5-4 and TRBJ2-2, reads ETGVTQSPTHLIKTRGQQVTLRCSSQSGHNTVSWYQQALGQGPQFIFQYYREEENGRGNFPPRFSGLQFPNYSSELNVNALELDDSALYLCASSRDSLGTGELFFGEGSRLTVL.

V is TRBV11-3 and J is TRBJ2-1, with TRBD2 matching 13 bases. Trimming cost V 2 bases and J 4 bases; bases outside gene matches: 5. This CDR3 spans 17 amino acids. Germline CDR1 and CDR2: SGHNT and YENEEA. CDR3 amino acids: CASSLWTSGSSYNEQFF. CDR3 coding DNA: TGTGCCAGCAGCTTATGGACTAGCGGGAGTAGTTACAATGAGCAGTTCTTC.

The chain carries TRBV30 and TRBJ1-6; 7 bases fit TRBD1. The CDR3 is made up of 15 amino acids. J gave up 4 bases and V 2 bases, and 5 bases lay outside the gene matches. The germline V gene encodes CDR1 GTSNPN and CDR2 SVGIG (reference sequence). As DNA, the CDR3 is TGTGCCTGGAGTACAACAGGGGCGTATAATTCACCCCTCCACTTT. This encodes CAWSTTGAYNSPLHF.

The chain recombines TRBV15 with TRBJ2-5, with D perhaps matching TRBD1 or TRBD2 (5 bases each). CDR3 length: 15 amino acids. Germline V gene lookup returns CDR1 LNHNV and CDR2 YYDKDF (reference sequence). Trimming removed 1 base from V and 4 bases from J, with 13 bases in between. CDR3 nucleotide sequence: TGTGCCACCAGCAGAGGAGAGGGGAGTTCAGAGACCCAGTACTTC. It translates to CATSRGEGSSETQYF.

This clone was seen a few times. This chain links TRBV4-3 with TRBJ2-7, with TRBD1 as a possible D gene (5 bases). Trimming shortened V by 0 bases and J by 2 bases, and 14 bases separated the two germline ends. The CDR3 runs 16 residues. Looked up from germline, CDR1 is LGHNA and CDR2 is YSLEER. The CDR3 reads CASSQEAFGAAYEQYF. In nucleotides, the CDR3 is TGCGCCAGCAGCCAAGAAGCGTTTGGGGCCGCCTACGAGCAGTACTTC.

This chain uses TRBV5-4 with TRBJ2-2, with TRBD1 matching 11 bases. The CDR3 contains 15 residues. Germline values: CDR1 SGHNT, CDR2 YYREEE (reference sequence). Trimming cost V 5 bases and J 3 bases; bases outside gene matches: 3. In DNA, the CDR3 is TGTGCCAGCAGGGGACAGGGGGGGGACACCGGGGAGCTGTTTTTT. This codes for CASRGQGGDTGELFF.

This clone was recorded a few times. The chain is built from TRBV4-1 and TRBJ2-6, with D unresolved. CDR3 size: 15 residues. Germline CDR1 is MGHRA and CDR2 is YSYEKL. V dropped 4 bases and J dropped 0 bases, with 7 bases sitting between them. The CDR3 bases are TGCGCCAGCAGCCCGCAGGCCTCTGGGGCCAACGTCCTGACTTTC. Amino acid sequence: CASSPQASGANVLTF.

The chain couples TRBV27 to TRBJ2-7; D possibly corresponds to TRBD2 (5 bases). Germline-derived CDR1 and CDR2 are MNHEY and SMNVEV (reference sequence). V shed 10 bases and J shed 1 base, with 11 bases lying between them. CDR3 size: 12 residues. CDR3 sequence: CATGRGSYEQYF. DNA for the CDR3: TGTGCCACCGGACGGGGATCCTACGAGCAGTACTTC.

This clone was detected once. The CDR3 DNA reads as TGTGCCAGCAGTTTCCAAGCGGGGGGGCCGACAGATACGCAGTATTTT. Its protein is CASSFQAGGPTDTQYF. The rearrangement uses TRBV28 and TRBJ2-3, with 10 bases that match TRBD2. The CDR3 contains 16 residues. From germline, CDR1 is MDHEN and CDR2 SYDVKM. The V and J ends lost 3 bases and 3 bases, in that order; junction bases with no gene match: 6. Based on the CDR3 plus reference TRBV28 and TRBJ2-3, the full variable domain is DVKVTQSSRYLVKRTGEKVFLECVQDMDHENMFWYRQDPGLGLRLIYFSYDVKMKEKGDIPEGYSVSREKKERFSLILESASTNQTSMYLCASSFQAGGPTDTQYFGPGTRLTVL.

V and J are TRBV19 and TRBJ2-7; D gene unclear. V gave up 5 bases and J gave up 4 bases, with 6 bases separating them. Germline loops: CDR1 LNHDA, CDR2 SQIVND (reference sequence). CDR3 length: 11 amino acids. CDR3 amino acids: CASSYRYEQYF. CDR3 nucleotide sequence: TGTGCCAGTAGTTATCGGTACGAGCAGTACTTC.

The V gene is TRBV7-8, the J gene TRBJ1-1, with TRBD1 as a possible D gene (5 bases). The germline gives CDR1 SGHVS, CDR2 FQNEAQ. The CDR3 totals 14 residues. Trimming pared 0 bases from V and 7 bases from J, leaving 12 bases between. The CDR3 loop is CASSLAAGTFEAFF. The CDR3 DNA sequence: TGTGCCAGCAGCTTAGCTGCCGGGACGTTTGAAGCTTTCTTT.

The J gene is TRBJ1-6, the V gene TRBV15; D perhaps matches TRBD1 (6 bases). The CDR3 totals 17 residues. CDR1 is LNHNV, CDR2 YYDKDF, per germline (reference sequence). Trimming took 0 bases from V and 5 from J, leaving 14 bases between them. CDR3 residues: CATSRDHPGTHNSPLHF. The CDR3 coding sequence is TGTGCCACCAGCAGAGATCACCCGGGGACACATAATTCACCCCTCCACTTT.

For this clone: This specimen includes other DNA sequences encoding the same CDR3. The chain carries TRBV10-1 and TRBJ2-7; D is uncertain. The CDR3 covers 11 residues. V shed 3 bases and J shed 4 bases, with 4 bases lying between them. Germline CDR1 and CDR2: WNHNN and SYGVQD (reference sequence). DNA of the CDR3: TGCGCCAGCAGTGAAGGTTACGAGCAGTACTTC. It encodes CASSEGYEQYF.

The chain links TRBV4-2 to TRBJ2-7; a weak D match, TRBD2 (6 bases). This CDR3 region has 14 residues. Germline loops: CDR1 LGHNA, CDR2 YNFKEQ. The V gene lost 11 bases and the J gene lost 3 bases, with 20 bases spanning the gap. For the CDR3, the DNA is TGTGCCGCTGCCTCGGGCGGGACCTACTACGAGCAGTACTTC. It yields the protein CAAASGGTYYEQYF.

The chain uses TRBV2 and TRBJ2-5, with 14 bases identical to TRBD2. Germline loops: CDR1 SNHLY, CDR2 FYNNEI. The CDR3 runs 17 residues. Trimming removed 4 bases from V and 4 bases from J; junction bases left unmatched: 8. CDR3: CASSGTSGGLSPETQYF. Here the CDR3 DNA reads TGTGCCAGCAGTGGGACTAGCGGGGGGCTGTCCCCAGAGACCCAGTACTTC.

V is TRBV19 and J is TRBJ2-5; TRBD1 agrees at 8 bases. This CDR3 is built from 16 residues. Germline V gene lookup returns CDR1 LNHDA and CDR2 SQIVND (reference sequence). The J segment lost 5 bases and the V segment lost 3 bases, leaving 11 bases of the junction unmatched. The CDR3 DNA follows: TGTGCCAGTAGTATTTCGGCGCAGGGGGCAGGGGAGACCCAGTACTTC. It yields the protein CASSISAQGAGETQYF.

The chain employs TRBV2 and TRBJ2-2, with D perhaps TRBD2 (6 bases). The CDR3 has 15 residues. The ends were cut back, 8 bases at V and 7 bases at J, with 20 bases in the middle. CDR1 is SNHLY, CDR2 FYNNEI, per germline. The CDR3 loop reads CASATSLRSGGELFF. CDR3 bases: TGTGCCAGCGCGACTAGTCTACGTTCGGGCGGGGAGCTGTTTTTT.

This chain joins TRBV4-1 and TRBJ2-7; no definite D call. Germline assignment: CDR1 MGHRA and CDR2 YSYEKL. The CDR3 extends over 11 amino acids. Trimming took off 4 bases at V and 6 bases at J, with 7 bases between the two ends. For the CDR3, the DNA is TGCGCCAGCAGCCTGAGAGGCGAGCAGTACTTC. Translating gives CASSLRGEQYF.

The V gene is TRBV4-3, the J gene TRBJ2-4, with D possibly being TRBD1 or TRBD2 (7 bases each). The CDR3 runs 15 residues. Looked up from germline, CDR1 is LGHNA and CDR2 is YSLEER. V gave up 1 base and J gave up 8 bases, with 15 bases separating them. CDR3 sequence reads: CASSQADREGDIQYF. The CDR3 DNA follows: TGCGCCAGCAGCCAAGCCGACAGGGAGGGAGACATTCAGTACTTC.

This chain uses TRBV10-1 with TRBJ2-1, with 8 bases fitting TRBD2. This CDR3 spans 16 amino acids. Germline CDR1 reads WNHNN; CDR2 reads SYGVQD (reference sequence). The trim removed 2 bases at V and 7 bases at J, leaving 10 bases unmatched. CDR3 DNA: TGCGCCAGCAGTGAGGGGAGCGGGGGAGGGTTGAATGAGCAGTTCTTC. As protein: CASSEGSGGGLNEQFF.

The J gene is TRBJ1-1, the V gene TRBV5-1; a weak D match, TRBD1 (6 bases). The CDR3 contains 14 residues. Trimming removed 4 bases at V and 0 bases at J, with 10 bases between. Germline assignment: CDR1 SGHRS and CDR2 YFSETQ. The CDR3 loop is CASSTGTLNTEAFF. Here the CDR3 DNA reads TGCGCCAGCAGCACCGGGACATTGAACACTGAAGCTTTCTTT.

The chain employs TRBV28 and TRBJ2-6, with D tentatively TRBD1 or TRBD2 (5 bases each). The length of the CDR3 is 14 residues. V lost 6 bases to trimming and J lost 2 bases, with 8 bases between them. Germline V gives CDR1 MDHEN, CDR2 SYDVKM. The CDR3: CASRTAAGANVLTF. The CDR3 coding sequence is TGTGCCAGCAGGACAGCGGCTGGGGCCAACGTCCTGACTTTC.

The V and J genes are TRBV5-5 and TRBJ2-7, with 7 bases fitting TRBD1. CDR1 and CDR2 from the germline V gene are SGHKS and YYEKEE (reference sequence). There are 15 residues in the CDR3. After removal of 3 bases from V and 2 bases from J, the junction contained 8 bases not matched to a gene. This CDR3 reads CASSYGQAVPYEQYF. CDR3 sequence (DNA): TGTGCCAGCAGCTACGGACAGGCTGTTCCCTACGAGCAGTACTTC.

The chain recombines TRBV7-9 with TRBJ1-6, with unresolved D. Trimming pared 2 bases from V and 6 bases from J, leaving 11 bases between. This CDR3 spans 15 amino acids. Per germline, CDR1 SEHNR and CDR2 FQNEAQ (reference sequence). CDR3 nucleotide sequence: TGTGCCAGCAGCTTAAATTTGGGCGGTAATTCACCCCTCCACTTT. It yields the protein CASSLNLGGNSPLHF.

This rearrangement joins TRBV28 to TRBJ2-3, with TRBD2 identical over 11 bases. This CDR3 comprises 14 residues. The V gene end was trimmed by 4 bases and the J gene end by 6 bases; junction bases not matched to a gene: 3. Germline V gene data show CDR1 as MDHEN and CDR2 as SYDVKM. This chain's CDR3 is CASSWGLADDTQYF. CDR3 nucleotides: TGTGCCAGCAGTTGGGGACTAGCGGATGATACGCAGTATTTT.

This sequence joins TRBV4-2 and TRBJ1-5; D not resolved. The CDR3 contains 14 residues. V dropped 1 base and J dropped 11 bases, with 15 bases sitting between them. Looked up from germline, CDR1 is LGHNA and CDR2 is YNFKEQ. CDR3 nucleotides: TGTGCCAGCAGCCAAGGGACCCTTCACTCTTCCCAGCATTTT. Residues: CASSQGTLHSSQHF.